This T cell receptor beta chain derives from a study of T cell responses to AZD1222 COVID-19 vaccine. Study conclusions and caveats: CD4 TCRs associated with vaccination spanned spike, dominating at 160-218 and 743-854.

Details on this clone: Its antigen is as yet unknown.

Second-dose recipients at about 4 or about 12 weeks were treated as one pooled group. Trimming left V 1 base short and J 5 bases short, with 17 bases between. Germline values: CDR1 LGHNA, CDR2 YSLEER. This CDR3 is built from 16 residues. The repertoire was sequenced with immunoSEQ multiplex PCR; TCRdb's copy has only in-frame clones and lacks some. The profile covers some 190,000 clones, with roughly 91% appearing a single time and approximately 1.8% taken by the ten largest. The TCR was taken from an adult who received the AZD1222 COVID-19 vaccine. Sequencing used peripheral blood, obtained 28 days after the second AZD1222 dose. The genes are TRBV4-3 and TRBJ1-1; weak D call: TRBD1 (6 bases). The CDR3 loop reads CASSQGMGRGYTEAFF. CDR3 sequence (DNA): TGCGCCAGCAGCCAAGGAATGGGCAGGGGTTATACTGAAGCTTTCTTT.